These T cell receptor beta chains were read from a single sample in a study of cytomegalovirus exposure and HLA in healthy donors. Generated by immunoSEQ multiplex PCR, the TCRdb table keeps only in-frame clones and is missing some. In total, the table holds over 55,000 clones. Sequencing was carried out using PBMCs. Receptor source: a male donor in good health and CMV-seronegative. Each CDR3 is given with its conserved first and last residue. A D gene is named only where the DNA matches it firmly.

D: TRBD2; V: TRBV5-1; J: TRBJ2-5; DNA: TGCGCCAGCTCTAGCGGGGTCGCGGAGACCCAGTACTTC; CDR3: CASSSGVAETQYF
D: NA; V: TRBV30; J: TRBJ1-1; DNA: TGTGCCTGGAGTGTATCCAGGGACACTGAAGCTTTCTTT; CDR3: CAWSVSRDTEAFF
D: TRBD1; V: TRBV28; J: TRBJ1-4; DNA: TGTGCCAGCAGTTCCCGCGGACAGGGGAAAACTAATGAAAAACTGTTTTTT; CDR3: CASSSRGQGKTNEKLFF
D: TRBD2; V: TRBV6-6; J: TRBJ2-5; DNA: TGTGCCAGCAGTACCACTAGCGGGGGGAAGGAGACCCAGTACTTC; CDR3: CASSTTSGGKETQYF
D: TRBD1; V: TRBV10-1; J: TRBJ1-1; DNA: TGCGCCAGCAGTGAAGGGGGCGGGGATCACCTCTGGAGCACTGAAGCTTTCTTT; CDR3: CASSEGGGDHLWSTEAFF
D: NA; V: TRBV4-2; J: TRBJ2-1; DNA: TGTGCCAGCAGCCCGACTGGTGGCAGCTCCAATGAGCAGTTCTTC; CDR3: CASSPTGGSSNEQFF
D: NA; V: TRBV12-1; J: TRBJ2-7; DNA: TGTGCCAGCAGCAGCCGTAGCGGGGAGCGCTCCTACGAGCAGTACTTC; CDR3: CASSSRSGERSYEQYF
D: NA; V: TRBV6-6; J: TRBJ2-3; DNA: TGTGCCAGCAGCCCCCGTTCAGATACGCAGTATTTT; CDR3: CASSPRSDTQYF
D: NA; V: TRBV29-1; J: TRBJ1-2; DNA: TGCAGCGTTATGGAGGGTATACGAGTAGCTAACTATGGCTACACCTTC; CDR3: CSVMEGIRVANYGYTF
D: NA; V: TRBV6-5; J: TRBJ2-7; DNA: TGTGCCAGCAGTTACCAAGACTTCTCCTACGAGCAGTACTTC; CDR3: CASSYQDFSYEQYF
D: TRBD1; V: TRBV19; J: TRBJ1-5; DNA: TGTGCCAGTAGTATTGGGACAGGGCGAACTCAGCCCCAGCATTTT; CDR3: CASSIGTGRTQPQHF
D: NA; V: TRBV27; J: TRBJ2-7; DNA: TGTGCCAGCAGCCCGAGGGACTCCTCCTACGAGCAGTACTTC; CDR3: CASSPRDSSYEQYF
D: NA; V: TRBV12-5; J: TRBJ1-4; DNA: TGTGCTAGTGGTTTCCTGGAAACAGGGCTTAATGAAAAACTGTTTTTT; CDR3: CASGFLETGLNEKLFF
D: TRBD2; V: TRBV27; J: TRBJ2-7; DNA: TGTGCCAGCAGTTTACTAGCGGGAGGGTCCTACGAGCAGTACTTC; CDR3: CASSLLAGGSYEQYF
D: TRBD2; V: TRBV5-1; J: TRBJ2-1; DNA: TGCGCCAGCAGCCCGGGAATAGCGGGGGGTGAGCAGTTCTTC; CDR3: CASSPGIAGGEQFF
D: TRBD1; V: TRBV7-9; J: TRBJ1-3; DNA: TGTGCCAGCAGCGTGCGACAGGGGGCTGGAAACACCATATATTTT; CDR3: CASSVRQGAGNTIYF
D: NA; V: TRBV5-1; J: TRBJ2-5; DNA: TGCGCCAGCAGCGAGGACCAAGAGACCCAGTACTTC; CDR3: CASSEDQETQYF
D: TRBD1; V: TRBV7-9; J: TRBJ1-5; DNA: TGTGCCAGCAGTGGACAGGGAGGTAGTCAGCCCCAGCATTTT; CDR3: CASSGQGGSQPQHF
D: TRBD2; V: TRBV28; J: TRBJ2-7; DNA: TGTGCCAGCAGTTTAGCTGGGACTAGGGCTGCCGAGCAGTACTTC; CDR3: CASSLAGTRAAEQYF
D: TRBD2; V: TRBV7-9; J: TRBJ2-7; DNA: TGTGCCAGCAGCCAAGATAGTAGCGGGGGTTTAGGCGAGCAGTACTTC; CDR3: CASSQDSSGGLGEQYF
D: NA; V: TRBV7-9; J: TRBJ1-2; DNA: TGTGCCAGCAGCTTGTGGGAGACGGGCTATGGCTACACCTTC; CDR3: CASSLWETGYGYTF
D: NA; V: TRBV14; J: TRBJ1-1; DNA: TGTGCCAGCAGCCAACCGCTTAGTGGCACTGAAGCTTTCTTT; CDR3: CASSQPLSGTEAFF
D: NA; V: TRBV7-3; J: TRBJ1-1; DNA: TGTGCCAGCAGCTTAGCCGGGGGTAACACTGAAGCTTTCTTT; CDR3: CASSLAGGNTEAFF
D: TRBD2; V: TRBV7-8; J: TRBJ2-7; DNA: TGTGCCAGCAGCCCGGGGGGGTCCCCCTACGAGCAGTACTTC; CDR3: CASSPGGSPYEQYF
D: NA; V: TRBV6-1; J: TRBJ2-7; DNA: TGTGCCAGCAGTGAGAGGATGTGGCAGGGGATCGACGAGCAGTACTTC; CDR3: CASSERMWQGIDEQYF
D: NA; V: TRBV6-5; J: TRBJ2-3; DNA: TGTGCCAGCAGTTACTCTGGCAGCGGGACAGATACGCAGTATTTT; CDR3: CASSYSGSGTDTQYF